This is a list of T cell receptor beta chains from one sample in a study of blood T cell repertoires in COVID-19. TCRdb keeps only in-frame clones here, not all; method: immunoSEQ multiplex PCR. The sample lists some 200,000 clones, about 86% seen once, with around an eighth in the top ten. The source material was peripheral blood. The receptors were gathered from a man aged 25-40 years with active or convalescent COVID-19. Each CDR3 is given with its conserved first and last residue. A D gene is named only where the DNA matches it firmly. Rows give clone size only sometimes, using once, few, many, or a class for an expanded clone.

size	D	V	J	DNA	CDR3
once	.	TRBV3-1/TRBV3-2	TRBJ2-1	TGTGCCAGCAGCCAAGATCCAGCGGGCGCCTACAATGAGCAGTTCTTC	CASSQDPAGAYNEQFF
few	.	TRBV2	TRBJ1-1	TGTGCCAGCAGCACACAGGGTGTTTACGGTGAAGCTTTCTTT	CASSTQGVYGEAFF
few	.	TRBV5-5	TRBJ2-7	TGTGCCAGCAGCTTGAGTATCCAGGGGTCCTCCTACGAGCAGTACTTC	CASSLSIQGSSYEQYF
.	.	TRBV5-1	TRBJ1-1	TGCGCCAGCAGCTTGCAGGACAGAAGGAGCACTGAAGCTTTCTTT	CASSLQDRRSTEAFF
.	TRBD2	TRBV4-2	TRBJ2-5	TGTGCCAGCAGCGGCATCGGGACTAGCGAGCAAGAGACCCAGTACTTC	CASSGIGTSEQETQYF
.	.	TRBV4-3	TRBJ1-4	TGCGCCAGCAGCCAAGATGTCCCCACTTTAACTAATGAAAAACTGTTTTTT	CASSQDVPTLTNEKLFF
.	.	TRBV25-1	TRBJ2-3	TGTGCCAGGGAAGGAGTGGCGGATACGCAGTATTTT	CAREGVADTQYF
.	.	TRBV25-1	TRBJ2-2	TGTGCCAGCCGACAATTCACCGGGGAGCTGTTTTTT	CASRQFTGELFF
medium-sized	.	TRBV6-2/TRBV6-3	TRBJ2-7	TGTGCCAGCAGTCGGTATAGCGGACCTACCTACGAGCAGTACTTC	CASSRYSGPTYEQYF
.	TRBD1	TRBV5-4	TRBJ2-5	TGTGCCAGCAGCCGGACAGGGGAGTACCAAGAGACCCAGTACTTC	CASSRTGEYQETQYF
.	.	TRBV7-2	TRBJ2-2	TGTGCCAGCAGCTTAGCTTACAGGAGTAACGGGGAGCTGTTTTTT	CASSLAYRSNGELFF
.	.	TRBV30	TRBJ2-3	TGTGCCTGGGGACCGTCGGCAGATACGCAGTATTTT	CAWGPSADTQYF
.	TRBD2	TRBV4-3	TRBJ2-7	TGCGCCAGCAGCCAAGACCTTCCTAGCGGGAGTAGGAACGAGCAGTACTTC	CASSQDLPSGSRNEQYF
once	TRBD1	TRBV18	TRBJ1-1	TGTGCCAGCTCACCCCGGACAGGGTTGGACACTGAAGCTTTCTTT	CASSPRTGLDTEAFF
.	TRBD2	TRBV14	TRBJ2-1	TGTGCCAGCAGCCAAGTAAGCGGGAGGACAAACAATGAGCAGTTCTTC	CASSQVSGRTNNEQFF
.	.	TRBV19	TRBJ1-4	TGTGCCAGTAGGGACAGTGAAAAACTGTTTTTT	CASRDSEKLFF
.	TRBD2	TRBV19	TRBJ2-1	TGTGCCAGTAGTACGTCCCCCTACGGGAGGGATGAGCAGTTCTTC	CASSTSPYGRDEQFF
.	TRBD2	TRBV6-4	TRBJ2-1	TGTGCCAGCAAGAGCGGGAGTGCGAATGAGCAGTTCTTC	CASKSGSANEQFF
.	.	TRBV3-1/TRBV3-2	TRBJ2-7	TGTGCCAGCAGCCCTGGGCGGGGCTCCTACGAGCAGTACTTC	CASSPGRGSYEQYF
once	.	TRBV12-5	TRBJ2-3	TGTGCTAGTGGTTTGGGAGGGGGGGGCCAAGATACGCAGTATTTT	CASGLGGGGQDTQYF
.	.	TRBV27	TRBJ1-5	TGTGCCAGCAGCTCCGGCGACAGTCGGGGGCAGCCCCAGCATTTT	CASSSGDSRGQPQHF
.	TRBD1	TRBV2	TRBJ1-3	TGTGCCAGCACCCTGGGACAGCTCTCTGGAAACACCATATATTTT	CASTLGQLSGNTIYF
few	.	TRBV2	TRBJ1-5	TGTGCCAGCACCCTAAGTGAACAGCCCCAGCATTTT	CASTLSEQPQHF
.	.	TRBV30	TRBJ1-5	TGTGCCTGGAGTGTAGGGGGTTATAGCAATCAGCCCCAGCATTTT	CAWSVGGYSNQPQHF
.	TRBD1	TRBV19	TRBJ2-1	TGTGCCTCCATTGGTTGGTACAGGGGATCCTACAATGAGCAGTTCTTC	CASIGWYRGSYNEQFF
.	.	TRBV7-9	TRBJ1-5	TGTGCCAGCAGCTTAGCGGAGGGACTTTCTAGCAATCAGCCCCAGCATTTT	CASSLAEGLSSNQPQHF
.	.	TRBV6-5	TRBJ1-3	TGTGCCAGCATGGAAACAGGTTACTCTGGAAACACCATATATTTT	CASMETGYSGNTIYF
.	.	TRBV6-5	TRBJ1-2	TGTGCCAGCAGTCCTACGAACCGGGGAAACTATGGCTACACCTTC	CASSPTNRGNYGYTF
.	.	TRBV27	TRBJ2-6	TGTGCCAGCAGTGCTCCGGGACAAGCCTCTCGAGGGGCCAACGTCCTGACTTTC	CASSAPGQASRGANVLTF
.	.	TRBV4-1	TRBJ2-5	TGCGCCAGCAGTTTTAGACTAGGTGATCAAGAGACCCAGTACTTC	CASSFRLGDQETQYF
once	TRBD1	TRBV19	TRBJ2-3	TGTGCCAGTAGTGCCTCCGGGACAGGGGGCACAGATACGCAGTATTTT	CASSASGTGGTDTQYF
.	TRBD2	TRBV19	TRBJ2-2	TGTGCCAGTAGTATAGAACGAGCGGGAGGACCCGGGGAGCTGTTTTTT	CASSIERAGGPGELFF